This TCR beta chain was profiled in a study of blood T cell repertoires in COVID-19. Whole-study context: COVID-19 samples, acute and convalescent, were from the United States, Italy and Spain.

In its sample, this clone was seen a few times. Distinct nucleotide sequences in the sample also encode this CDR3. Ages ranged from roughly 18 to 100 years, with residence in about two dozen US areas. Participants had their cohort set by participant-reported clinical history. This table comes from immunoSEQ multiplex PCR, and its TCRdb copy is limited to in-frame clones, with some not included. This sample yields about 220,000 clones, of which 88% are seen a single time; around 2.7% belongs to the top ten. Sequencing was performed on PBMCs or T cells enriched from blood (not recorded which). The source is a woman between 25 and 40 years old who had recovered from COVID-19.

In nucleotides, the CDR3 is TGCGCCAGCAGCCAAGAGGCGGGGGGCCCGGGAGATACGCAGTATTTT. This codes for CASSQEAGGPGDTQYF. The chain carries TRBV4-1 and TRBJ2-3, with 8 bases lining up with TRBD2. Germline V gene sequence: CDR1 MGHRA, CDR2 YSYEKL. Losses at the gene ends were 0 bases for V and 5 bases for J; bases not matched to a gene: 7. The CDR3 is 16 amino acids.